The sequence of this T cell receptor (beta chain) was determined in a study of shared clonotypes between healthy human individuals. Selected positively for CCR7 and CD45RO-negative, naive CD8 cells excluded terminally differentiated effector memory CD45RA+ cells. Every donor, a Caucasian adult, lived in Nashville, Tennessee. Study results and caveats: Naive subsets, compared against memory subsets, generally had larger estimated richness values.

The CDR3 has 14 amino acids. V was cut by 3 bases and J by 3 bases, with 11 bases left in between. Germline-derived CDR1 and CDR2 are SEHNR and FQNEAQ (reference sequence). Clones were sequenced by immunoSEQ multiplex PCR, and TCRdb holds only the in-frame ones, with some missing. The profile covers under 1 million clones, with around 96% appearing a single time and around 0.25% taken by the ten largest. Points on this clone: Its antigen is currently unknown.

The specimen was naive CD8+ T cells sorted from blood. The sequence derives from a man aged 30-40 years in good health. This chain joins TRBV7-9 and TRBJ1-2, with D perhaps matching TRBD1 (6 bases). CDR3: CASSFSGHYYGYTF. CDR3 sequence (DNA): TGTGCCAGCAGCTTCTCGGGACACTACTATGGCTACACCTTC.